The 5 T cell receptor beta chains below come from one sample, sequenced in a study of T-cell reconstitution after alpha-beta-depleted transplantation in children (dated by TCRdb to the mid-2010s). The library was prepared using PCR. The listed sequencing device is Illumina HiSeq 2500. TCR libraries were prepared with molecular barcoding, using unique molecular identifiers to normalize TCRbeta repertoire quantification. TCRdb's own reprocessing of the public reads used fastp at Q25 and MiXCR and kept productive beta chains. For every CDR3 protein sequence, its rows merge into one entry that carries the most common genes and DNA. The sample records 250,000 to 300,000 distinct CDR3 sequences, around 10% of which are singletons. The ten biggest clones cover 20% to 25% of the sample. The label giving this sample's treatment or condition can be read as: allogeneic hematopoietic cell transplantation with graft depleted of TCRalphabeta T cells and CD19 B cells.

Sequenced here: peripheral blood, sampled 180 days after TCRalphabeta/CD19-depleted stem cell transplant. Every receptor here comes from a male patient between 2 and 10 years old who had a stem cell transplant for chronic granulomatous disease, so the T cells may come from the graft donor.

This clonotype was recorded many times. The genes are TRBV5-6 and TRBJ2-7; no definite D call. CDR3 length equals 12 residues. Trimming took off 4 bases at V and 0 bases at J, with 5 bases between the two ends. CDR1 SGHDT and CDR2 YYEEEE come from the germline V gene. DNA of the CDR3: TGTGCCAGCAGCCAATTCTCCTACGAGCAGTACTTC. It encodes CASSQFSYEQYF.

This clonotype occurred many times. The V gene is TRBV24-1, the J gene TRBJ2-1; 7 bases agree with TRBD2. From germline, CDR1 is KGHDR and CDR2 SFDVKD. This CDR3 contains 13 residues. Trimming at V came to 9 bases and at J to 3 bases, leaving 4 bases not matched to a gene. The CDR3 loop reads CATSRDYYNEQFF. In DNA, the CDR3 is TGTGCCACCTCCCGGGACTACTACAATGAGCAGTTCTTC.

This clonotype came up many times. This chain joins TRBV6-2 or TRBV6-3 and TRBJ2-5, with D unclear. This CDR3 is built from 14 residues. V gave up 6 bases and J gave up 2 bases, with 13 bases separating them. Germline-derived CDR1 and CDR2 are MNHEY and SVGEGT. CDR3 region: CASSLPGPQETQYF. CDR3 DNA sequence: TGTGCCAGCAGCCTCCCCGGACCACAAGAGACCCAGTACTTC.

The table lists this clonotype with many counts. V is TRBV27 and J is TRBJ2-1; 10 bases line up with TRBD2. The V segment lost 5 bases and the J segment 14 bases; nucleotides outside the gene matches: 12. From germline, CDR1 is MNHEY and CDR2 SMNVEV (reference sequence). This CDR3 is 14 amino acids long. CDR3: CASSEGLIAGGKFF. Written as DNA, the CDR3 is TGTGCCAGCAGTGAAGGCCTGATAGCGGGAGGAAAGTTCTTC.

J is TRBJ2-6 and V is TRBV7-6; D is uncertain. V gave up 5 bases and J gave up 0 bases, with 8 bases separating them. The germline CDR1 and CDR2 sequences are SGHVS and FNYEAQ. The CDR3 contains 15 residues. The CDR3 protein is CASSQLLSGANVLTF. CDR3 DNA sequence: TGTGCCAGCAGCCAACTGCTCTCTGGGGCCAACGTCCTGACTTTC.